The clone carrying this T cell receptor beta chain was seen repeatedly, ten times or more. In TCRdb, the RT-PCR reads were re-called with MiXCR into one record per CDR3 protein. The sample shows hundreds of thousands of distinct CDR3 sequences, 14% of them seen only once. CDR1 and CDR2 from the germline V gene are SEHNR and FQNEAQ (reference sequence). The CDR3 covers 16 residues. Trimming took 4 bases from V and 2 from J; bases not matched to a gene: 4. V and J are TRBV7-9 and TRBJ2-3; 12 bases match TRBD2. The clonotype comes from a female donor in good health, serving as a healthy control. The sequenced sample consisted of memory CD4+ T cells from blood. The CDR3: CASSYLAGGPTDTQYF. The CDR3 DNA reads TGTGCCAGCAGCTACCTAGCGGGAGGGCCCACAGATACGCAGTATTTT.